The following is a T cell receptor beta chain sequence with its context. Antigen specificity is unknown. The CDR3 runs 22 residues. The ends lost 3 bases at V and 0 bases at J; junction bases unmatched: 17. CDR1 and CDR2 from the germline V gene are LNHDA and SQIVND (reference sequence). The sample belongs to a study of regulatory T cells in long-lasting Graves disease. Study results and caveats: Sharing of public clonotypes was greater in persistent patients (around 2,500) than in new patients (966).

Sample time point: persistent/refractory GD, antithyroid drugs over 5 years with positive TRAb. There was RNA extracted from PBMCs, and the TCR library was made from it. HTBI primers from iRepertoire and Arm-PCR of CDR3 regions yielded the TCR beta libraries. Using its own MiXCR run on the multiplex PCR reads, TCRdb lists one record per CDR3 protein. The data show about 400,000 distinct CDR3 sequences, about a fifth seen once. The chain joins TRBV19 to TRBJ2-2, with 12 positions matching TRBD2. The source is a female donor with Graves disease. The specimen comprised peripheral blood mononuclear cells (PBMCs), sampled when the disease was refractory, from a patient treated with antithyroid drugs. The CDR3 bases are TGTGCCAGTAGTATTATTTCCGGGACTAGCGGGTATCCACTTGCGAACACCGGGGAGCTGTTTTTT. It is translated as CASSIISGTSGYPLANTGELFF.